This T cell receptor (beta chain) is drawn from a study of blood T cell repertoires in COVID-19. Study processing details: Amplification of reference gene primers was used by the study to estimate nucleated cell counts. Using immunoSEQ multiplex PCR, the repertoire was profiled, and TCRdb retains in-frame clones only, with some absent. The V and J calls and the clone size are those of that table, but D and trimming were determined from the DNA. This sample has hundreds of thousands of clones, with 87% found just once. V lost 4 bases to trimming and J lost 4 bases, with 16 bases between them. Germline CDR1 is SGHAT and CDR2 is FQNNGV. The CDR3 runs to 15 residues.

The sequencing sample was made of peripheral blood. The J gene is TRBJ1-1, the V gene TRBV11-2; weak D call: TRBD1 (5 bases). The sequence derives from a young man with active or convalescent COVID-19. DNA of the CDR3: TGTGCCAGCAGCTGGAAACGGACCGGGGGCACTGAAGCTTTCTTT. Encoded protein: CASSWKRTGGTEAFF.